This TCR beta chain appears in the sequencing data of a study of shared clonotypes between healthy human individuals. V lost 3 bases to trimming and J lost 7 bases, with 13 bases between them. CDR3 length: 13 amino acids. CDR1 and CDR2 from the germline V gene are ENHRY and SYGVKD. Genomic DNA (from each subset) was split evenly across several immunoSEQ plates. TCRdb's copy holds only in-frame clones and misses some; the assay was immunoSEQ multiplex PCR. The sample yields 170,000 or so clones, roughly 70% seen once. As regards this clone: What it recognizes is unknown.

Into CD45RA+ naive and CD45RA-negative memory subsets, the CD4+ cells were split. Study-level results: Among donors, clonotype sharing was expected to be affected by sequencing depth. Rarefaction exposed incomplete sorted-subset sequencing despite large depth.

Sequenced input: memory CD4+ T cells sorted from blood. Regarding subset: CD45RA-negative fraction. This chain links TRBV10-3 with TRBJ2-7, with D possibly matching TRBD2 (5 bases). The sequence came from a man aged 25 to 40 in good health. As DNA, the CDR3 is TGTGCCATCAGTGACAGTAGAGAGCGGGAGCAGTACTTC. This translates into CAISDSREREQYF.